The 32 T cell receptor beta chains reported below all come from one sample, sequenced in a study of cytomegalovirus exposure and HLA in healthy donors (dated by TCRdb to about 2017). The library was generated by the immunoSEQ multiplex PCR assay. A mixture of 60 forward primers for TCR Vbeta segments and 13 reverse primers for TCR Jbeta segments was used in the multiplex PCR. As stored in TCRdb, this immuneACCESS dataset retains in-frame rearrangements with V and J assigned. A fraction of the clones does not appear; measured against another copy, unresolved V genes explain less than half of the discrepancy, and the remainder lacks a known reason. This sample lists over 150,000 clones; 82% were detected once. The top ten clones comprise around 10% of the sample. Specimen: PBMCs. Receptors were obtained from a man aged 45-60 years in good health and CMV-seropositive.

The CDR3 loop reads CASSRTRGTDTQYF. The CDR3 DNA sequence: TGTGCCAGCAGCCGTACCCGGGGAACAGATACGCAGTATTTT. This chain connects TRBV6-5 to TRBJ2-3; a weak D match, TRBD2 (5 bases). This CDR3 has 14 residues. Germline CDR1 MNHEY, CDR2 SVGAGI. The V and J ends lost 6 bases and 3 bases respectively, with 13 bases between them.

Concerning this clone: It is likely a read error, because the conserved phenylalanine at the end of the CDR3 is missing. The CDR3 sequence: CASSLTTNYGYTL. In DNA, the CDR3 is TGTGCCAGCAGCCTAACAACAAACTATGGCTACACCCTC. The V and J genes are TRBV7-8 and TRBJ1-2; no clear D gene. In germline, CDR1 is SGHVS, CDR2 FQNEAQ. This CDR3 spans 13 amino acids. Trimming stripped 5 bases from V and 2 bases from J, with 9 bases between.

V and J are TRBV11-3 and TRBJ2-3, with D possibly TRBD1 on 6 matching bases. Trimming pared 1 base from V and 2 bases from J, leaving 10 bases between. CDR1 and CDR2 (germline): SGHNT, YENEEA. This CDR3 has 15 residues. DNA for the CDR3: TGTGCCAGCAGCTTAGGGGGACATGACACAGATACGCAGTATTTT. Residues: CASSLGGHDTDTQYF.

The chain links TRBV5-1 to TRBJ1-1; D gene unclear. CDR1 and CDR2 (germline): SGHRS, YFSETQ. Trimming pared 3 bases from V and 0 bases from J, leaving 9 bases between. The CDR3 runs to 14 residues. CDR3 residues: CASSSQIMNTEAFF. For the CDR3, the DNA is TGCGCCAGCAGCTCACAGATCATGAACACTGAAGCTTTCTTT.

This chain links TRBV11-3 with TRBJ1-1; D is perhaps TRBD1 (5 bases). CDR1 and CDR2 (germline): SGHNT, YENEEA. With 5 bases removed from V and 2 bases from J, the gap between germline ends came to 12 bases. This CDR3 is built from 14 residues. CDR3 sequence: CASSDTGENTEAFF. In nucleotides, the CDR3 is TGTGCCAGCAGCGACACAGGCGAAAACACTGAAGCTTTCTTT.

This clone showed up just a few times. CDR3 nucleotides: TGCGCCAGCAGCCCACAACCGACAAGGGGCACTGAAGCTTTCTTT. Its translation is CASSPQPTRGTEAFF. This rearrangement joins TRBV4-3 to TRBJ1-1; D is possibly TRBD1 (5 bases). Germline lookup yields CDR1 LGHNA and CDR2 YSLEER. Trimming stripped 4 bases from V and 4 bases from J, with 16 bases between. The CDR3 is made up of 15 amino acids.

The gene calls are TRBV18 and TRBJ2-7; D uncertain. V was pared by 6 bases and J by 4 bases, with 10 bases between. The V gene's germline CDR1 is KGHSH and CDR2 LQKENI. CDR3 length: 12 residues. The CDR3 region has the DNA TGTGCCAGCTCCCCCTATGGTTACGAGCAGTACTTC. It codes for CASSPYGYEQYF. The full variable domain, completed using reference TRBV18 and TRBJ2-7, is NAGVMQNPRHLVRRRGQEARLRCSPMKGHSHVYWYRQLPEEGLKFMVYLQKENIIDESGMPKERFSAEFPKEGPSILRIQQVVRGDSAAYFCASSPYGYEQYFGPGTRLTVT.

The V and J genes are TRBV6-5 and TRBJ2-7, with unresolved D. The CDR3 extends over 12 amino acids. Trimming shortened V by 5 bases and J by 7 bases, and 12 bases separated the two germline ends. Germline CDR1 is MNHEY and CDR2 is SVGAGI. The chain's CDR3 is CASSPRAREQYF. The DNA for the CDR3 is TGTGCCAGCAGTCCCCGTGCGCGGGAGCAGTACTTC.

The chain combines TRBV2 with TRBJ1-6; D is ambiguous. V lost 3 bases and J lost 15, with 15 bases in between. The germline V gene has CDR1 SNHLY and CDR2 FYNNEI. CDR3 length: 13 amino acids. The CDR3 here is CASSEGKRRVLHF. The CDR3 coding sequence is TGTGCCAGCAGTGAGGGCAAGAGGAGGGTCCTCCACTTT.

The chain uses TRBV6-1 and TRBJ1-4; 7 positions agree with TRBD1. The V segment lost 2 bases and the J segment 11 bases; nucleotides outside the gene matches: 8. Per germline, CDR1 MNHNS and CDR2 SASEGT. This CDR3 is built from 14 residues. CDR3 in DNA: TGTGCCAGCAGTGAACTCGACAGGGTGGGGAAACTGTTTTTT. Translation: CASSELDRVGKLFF.

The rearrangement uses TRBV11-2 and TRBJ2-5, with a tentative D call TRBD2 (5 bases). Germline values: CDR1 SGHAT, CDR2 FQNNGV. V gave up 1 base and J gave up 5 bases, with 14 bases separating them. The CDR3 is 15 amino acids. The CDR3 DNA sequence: TGTGCCAGCAGCTTAGTGGCTAGCCTTGGGGAGACCCAGTACTTC. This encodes CASSLVASLGETQYF.

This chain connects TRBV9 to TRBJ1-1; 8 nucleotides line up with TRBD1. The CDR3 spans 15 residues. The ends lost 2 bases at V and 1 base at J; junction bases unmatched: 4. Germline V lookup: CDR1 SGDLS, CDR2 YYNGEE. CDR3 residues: CASSVAGQGNTEAFF. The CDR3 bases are TGTGCCAGCAGCGTGGCCGGACAGGGGAACACTGAAGCTTTCTTT. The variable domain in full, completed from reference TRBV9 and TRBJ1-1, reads DSGVTQTPKHLITATGQRVTLRCSPRSGDLSVYWYQQSLDQGLQFLIQYYNGEERAKGNILERFSAQQFPDLHSELNLSSLELGDSALYFCASSVAGQGNTEAFFGQGTRLTVV.

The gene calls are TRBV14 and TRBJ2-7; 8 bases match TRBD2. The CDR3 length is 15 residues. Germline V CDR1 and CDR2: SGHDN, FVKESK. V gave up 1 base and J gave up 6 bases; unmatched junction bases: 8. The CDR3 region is CASSQAGGSLREQYF. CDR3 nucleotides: TGTGCCAGCAGCCAAGCGGGGGGGAGCCTCCGCGAGCAGTACTTC.

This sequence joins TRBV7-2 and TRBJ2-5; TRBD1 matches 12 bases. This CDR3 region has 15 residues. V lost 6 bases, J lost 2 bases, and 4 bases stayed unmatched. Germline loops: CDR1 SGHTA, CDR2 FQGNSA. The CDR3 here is CASSRDRGRQETQYF. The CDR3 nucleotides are TGTGCCAGCAGTCGGGACAGGGGGCGGCAAGAGACCCAGTACTTC.

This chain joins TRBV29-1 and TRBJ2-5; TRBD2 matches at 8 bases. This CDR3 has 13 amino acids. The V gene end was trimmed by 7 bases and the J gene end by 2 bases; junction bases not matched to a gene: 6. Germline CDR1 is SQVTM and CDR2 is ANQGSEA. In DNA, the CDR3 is TGCAGCGCCCGGGGGGGAGCGCAAGAGACCCAGTACTTC. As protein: CSARGGAQETQYF.

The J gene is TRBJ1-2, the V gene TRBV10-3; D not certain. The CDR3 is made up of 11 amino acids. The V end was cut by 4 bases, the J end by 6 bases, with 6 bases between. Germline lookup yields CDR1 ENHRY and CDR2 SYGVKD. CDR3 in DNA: TGTGCCATCAGTGGGCTTGATGGCTACACCTTC. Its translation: CAISGLDGYTF.

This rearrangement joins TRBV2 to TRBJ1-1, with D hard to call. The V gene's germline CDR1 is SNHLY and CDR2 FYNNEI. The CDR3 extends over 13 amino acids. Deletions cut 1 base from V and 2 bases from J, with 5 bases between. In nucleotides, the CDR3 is TGTGCCAGCAGTGAAGACATAAACACTGAAGCTTTCTTT. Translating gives CASSEDINTEAFF.

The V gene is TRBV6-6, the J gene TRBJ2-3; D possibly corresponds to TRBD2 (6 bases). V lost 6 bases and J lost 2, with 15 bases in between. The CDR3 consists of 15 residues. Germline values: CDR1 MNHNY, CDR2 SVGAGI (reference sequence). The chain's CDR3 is CASRTTSINTDTQYF. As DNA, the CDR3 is TGTGCCAGCAGGACTACTAGCATAAACACAGATACGCAGTATTTT.

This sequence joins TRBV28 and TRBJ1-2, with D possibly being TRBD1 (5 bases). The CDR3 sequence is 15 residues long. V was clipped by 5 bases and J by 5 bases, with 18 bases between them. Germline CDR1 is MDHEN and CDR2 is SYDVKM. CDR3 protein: CASSRDLGIGYGYTF. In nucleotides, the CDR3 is TGTGCCAGCAGTCGGGACTTAGGGATAGGGTATGGCTACACCTTC.

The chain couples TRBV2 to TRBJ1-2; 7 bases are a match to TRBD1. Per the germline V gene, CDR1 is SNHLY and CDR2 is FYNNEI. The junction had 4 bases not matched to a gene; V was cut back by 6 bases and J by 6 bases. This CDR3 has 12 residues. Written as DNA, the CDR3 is TGTGCCAGCAGGAAAGGGGGCAATGGCTACACCTTC. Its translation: CASRKGGNGYTF.

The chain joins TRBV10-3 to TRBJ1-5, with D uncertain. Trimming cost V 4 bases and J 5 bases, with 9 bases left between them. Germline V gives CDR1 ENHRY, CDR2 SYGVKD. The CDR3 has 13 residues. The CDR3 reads CAISARGDQPQHF. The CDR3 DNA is TGTGCCATCAGTGCACGGGGAGATCAGCCCCAGCATTTT.

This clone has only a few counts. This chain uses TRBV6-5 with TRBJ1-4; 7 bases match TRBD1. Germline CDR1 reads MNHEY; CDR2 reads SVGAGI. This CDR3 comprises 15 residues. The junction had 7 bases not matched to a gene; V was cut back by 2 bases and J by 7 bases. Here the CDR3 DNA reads TGTGCCAGCAGTTACGCGGGACAGAGGGGTGAAAAACTGTTTTTT. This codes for CASSYAGQRGEKLFF.

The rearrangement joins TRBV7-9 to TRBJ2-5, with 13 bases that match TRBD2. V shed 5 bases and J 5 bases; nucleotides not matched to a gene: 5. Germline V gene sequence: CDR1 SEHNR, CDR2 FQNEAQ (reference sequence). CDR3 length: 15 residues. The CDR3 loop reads CASSAGLAGVETQYF. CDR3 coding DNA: TGTGCCAGCAGCGCCGGACTAGCGGGGGTGGAGACCCAGTACTTC.

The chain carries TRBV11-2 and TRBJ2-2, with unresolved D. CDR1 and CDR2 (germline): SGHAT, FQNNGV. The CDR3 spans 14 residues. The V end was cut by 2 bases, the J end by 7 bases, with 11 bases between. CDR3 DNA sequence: TGTGCCAGCAGCTTAAGTGCGGCTAGCGGGGAGCTGTTTTTT. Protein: CASSLSAASGELFF. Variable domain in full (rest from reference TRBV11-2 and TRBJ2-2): EAGVAQSPRYKIIEKRQSVAFWCNPISGHATLYWYQQILGQGPKLLIQFQNNGVVDDSQLPKDRFSAERLKGVDSTLKIQPAKLEDSAVYLCASSLSAASGELFFGEGSRLTVL.

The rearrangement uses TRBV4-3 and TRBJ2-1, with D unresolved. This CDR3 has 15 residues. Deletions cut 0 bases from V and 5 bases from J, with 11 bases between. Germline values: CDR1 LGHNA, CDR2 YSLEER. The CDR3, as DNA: TGCGCCAGCAGCCAAGATGGCGGCCCAGACAATGAGCAGTTCTTC. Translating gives CASSQDGGPDNEQFF.

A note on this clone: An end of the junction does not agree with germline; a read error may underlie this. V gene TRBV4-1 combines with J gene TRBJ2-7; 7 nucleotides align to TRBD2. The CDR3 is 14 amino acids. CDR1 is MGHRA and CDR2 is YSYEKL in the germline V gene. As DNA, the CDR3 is TGTGCCAGCAGCCAAGGACTAGACAACTACGAGCAGTACTTC. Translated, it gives CASSQGLDNYEQYF.

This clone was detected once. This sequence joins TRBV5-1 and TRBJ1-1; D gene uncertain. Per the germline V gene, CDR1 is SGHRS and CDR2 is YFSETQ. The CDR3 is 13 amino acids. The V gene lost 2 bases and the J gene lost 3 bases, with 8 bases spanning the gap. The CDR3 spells CASSFEGDTEAFF. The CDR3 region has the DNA TGCGCCAGCAGCTTTGAGGGAGACACTGAAGCTTTCTTT.

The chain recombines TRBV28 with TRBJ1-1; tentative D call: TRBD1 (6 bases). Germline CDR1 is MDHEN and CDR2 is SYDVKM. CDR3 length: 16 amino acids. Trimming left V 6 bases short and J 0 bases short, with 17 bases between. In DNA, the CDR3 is TGTGCCAGCAGAAACCCTATAGGGACAATGAACACTGAAGCTTTCTTT. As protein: CASRNPIGTMNTEAFF.

This CDR3 is CASSEVGYEQYF. CDR3 DNA sequence: TGTGCCAGCAGTGAAGTCGGGTACGAGCAGTACTTC. The chain joins TRBV6-1 to TRBJ2-7; D is undetermined. Germline V CDR1 and CDR2: MNHNS, SASEGT. V was clipped by 1 base and J by 4 bases, with 5 bases between them. The CDR3 runs to 12 residues.

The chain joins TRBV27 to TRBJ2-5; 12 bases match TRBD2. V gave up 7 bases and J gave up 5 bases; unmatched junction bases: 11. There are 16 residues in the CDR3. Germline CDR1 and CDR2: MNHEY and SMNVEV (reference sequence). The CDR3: CASTSGGDPVRETQYF. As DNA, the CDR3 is TGTGCCAGCACTAGCGGGGGGGATCCAGTTCGGGAGACCCAGTACTTC.

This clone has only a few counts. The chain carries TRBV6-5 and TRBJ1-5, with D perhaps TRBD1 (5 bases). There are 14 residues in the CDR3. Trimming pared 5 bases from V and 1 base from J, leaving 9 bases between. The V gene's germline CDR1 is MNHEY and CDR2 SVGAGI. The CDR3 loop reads CASSNDRSNQPQHF. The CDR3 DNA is TGTGCCAGCAGTAACGACAGAAGCAATCAGCCCCAGCATTTT.

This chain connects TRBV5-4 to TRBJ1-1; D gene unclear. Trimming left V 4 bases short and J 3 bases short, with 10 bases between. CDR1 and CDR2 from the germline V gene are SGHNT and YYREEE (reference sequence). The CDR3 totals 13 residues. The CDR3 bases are TGTGCCAGCAGCCCCTCCGGGGACACTGAAGCTTTCTTT. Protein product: CASSPSGDTEAFF.